The T cell receptor (beta chain) under discussion was sequenced for a study of T cells in Graves' hyperthyroidism and ophthalmopathy. In its sample, this clonotype was seen many times. PBMCs were sourced from roughly 9.7 ml fresh peripheral blood. Germline lookup yields CDR1 ENHRY and CDR2 SYGVKD. The CDR3 loop spans 18 amino acids. The V and J ends lost 2 bases and 1 base respectively, with 21 bases between them. TCR beta CDR3 region amplification was performed from RNA transcripts. The HTBI primer set served for first-round RT-PCR of the TCR CDR3. MiXCR, run by TCRdb on the multiplex PCR reads, gives a single entry per CDR3 protein. The sample lists tens of thousands of distinct CDR3 sequences; roughly 50% were seen once.

This receptor was obtained from a woman aged 60-75 years with Graves' ophthalmopathy. Sequencing was done on a sample of blood. This chain connects TRBV10-3 to TRBJ2-7; D is perhaps TRBD2 (7 bases). CDR3 residues: CAISEKTGSWTSSYEQYF. As DNA, the CDR3 is TGTGCCATCAGTGAGAAAACAGGGTCGTGGACTAGTTCCTACGAGCAGTACTTC.